This T cell receptor beta chain was documented in a study of post-analysis software for immune sequencing data. Study outcomes and limitations: When patients were compared with controls, four or five TRBV segments were more frequent, TRBV5-6, TRBV5-1 and TRBV20-1 among them.

Presence of unique molecular identifiers characterized the TCR beta cDNA libraries. One entry per CDR3 protein, called by TCRdb with MiXCR from the PCR reads. The repertoire holds over 150,000 distinct CDR3 sequences, about 29% seen once, with approximately 1.5% in the top ten. Details on this clonotype: Its specificity is not known.

Trimming removed 5 bases at V and 5 bases at J, with 20 bases between. CDR1 and CDR2 from the germline V gene are SGHTA and FQGNSA. The CDR3 extends over 16 amino acids. V gene TRBV7-2 combines with J gene TRBJ2-3, with D possibly being TRBD1 (6 bases). The sequenced sample was blood. The origin of this receptor is a girl aged 10-17 years with multiple sclerosis. Here the CDR3 reads CASSPPTAGAIDTQYF. CDR3 in DNA: TGTGCCAGCAGCCCCCCGACGGCAGGGGCGATAGATACGCAGTATTTT. Together with reference TRBV7-2 and TRBJ2-3, the CDR3 gives the full variable domain: GAGVSQSPSNKVTEKGKDVELRCDPISGHTALYWYRQSLGQGLEFLIYFQGNSAPDKSGLPSDRFSAERTGGSVSTLTIQRTQQEDSAVYLCASSPPTAGAIDTQYFGPGTRLTVL.